The clone carrying this TCR beta chain was found many times. The sample comes from a study of early T cells in non-severe SARS-CoV-2 infection. From the 5' RACE reads, TCRdb called clonotypes with MiXCR, one entry per CDR3 protein. The sample lists tens of thousands of distinct CDR3 sequences, around 12% occurring once. Trimming removed 4 bases from V and 2 bases from J; junction bases left unmatched: 8. CDR1 and CDR2 (germline): SGHRS, YFSETQ. This CDR3 is built from 15 residues. The rearrangement links TRBV5-1 to TRBJ2-5, with 7 bases fitting TRBD1. The sequenced sample consisted of whole blood. This clonotype was obtained from an adult who was a healthcare worker with PCR-confirmed SARS-CoV-2 infection or an uninfected control (not recorded which). CDR3 loop: CASSITGTAQETQYF. In DNA form, the CDR3 reads TGCGCCAGCAGCATCACCGGGACAGCACAAGAGACCCAGTACTTC.